The 16 T cell receptor beta chains below were found in one sample sequenced in a study of T cell changes during pregnancy in multiple sclerosis. Data came from immunoSEQ multiplex PCR; TCRdb stores just in-frame clones and leaves some out. The sample lists approximately 45,000 clones, roughly 92% seen once, with approximately 0.4% in the top ten. The source material was CD4+ T cells from peripheral blood mononuclear cells, sampled in the second trimester of pregnancy. The receptors come from a female donor in good health, enrolled as a control in a pregnancy study.

Regarding this clone: The junction and the germline gene differ at one end; a read error may be behind it. The V and J genes are TRBV18 and TRBJ1-1; TRBD1 matches 8 bases. There are 15 residues in the CDR3. CDR1 and CDR2 from the germline V gene are KGHSH and LQKENI. CDR3 residues: CANSPLGQGNTEAFF. DNA for the CDR3: TGTGCCAACTCACCCCTAGGACAGGGGAACACTGAAGCTTTCTTT. The variable domain in full, completed from reference TRBV18 and TRBJ1-1, reads NAGVMQNPRHLVRRRGQEARLRCSPMKGHSHVYWYRQLPEEGLKFMVYLQKENIIDESGMPKERFSAEFPKEGPSILRIQQVVRGDSAAYFCANSPLGQGNTEAFFGQGTRLTVV.

The DNA of the CDR3 is TGTGCCAGCAGACTAAGTACAGATACGCAGTATTTT. It is translated as CASRLSTDTQYF. This chain connects TRBV2 to TRBJ2-3; D call uncertain. Germline CDR1 and CDR2: SNHLY and FYNNEI. The CDR3 has 12 amino acids. The V end was cut by 6 bases, the J end by 3 bases, with 7 bases between.

This clone occurred once. The chain uses TRBV4-3 and TRBJ1-6, with D perhaps matching TRBD1 (5 bases). This CDR3 is built from 16 residues. Trimming removed 0 bases at V and 0 bases at J, with 6 bases between. The germline V gene has CDR1 LGHNA and CDR2 YSLEER. The CDR3 nucleotides are TGCGCCAGCAGCCAAGAGGGGCGCTCCTATAATTCACCCCTCCACTTT. This gives the protein CASSQEGRSYNSPLHF.

The chain couples TRBV19 to TRBJ2-7, with TRBD1 identical over 9 bases. CDR1 and CDR2 from the germline V gene are LNHDA and SQIVND (reference sequence). This CDR3 spans 16 amino acids. J lost 4 bases, V lost 5 bases, and 12 bases had no gene match. CDR3 coding DNA: TGTGCCAGTAGTGCCCGTCCGGGACAGGGTGGATACGAGCAGTACTTC. This gives the protein CASSARPGQGGYEQYF.

The chain carries TRBV2 and TRBJ2-1; 7 positions agree with TRBD1. The CDR3 is 15 residues long. The germline V gene encodes CDR1 SNHLY and CDR2 FYNNEI. Trimming took 6 bases from V and 1 from J; bases not matched to a gene: 6. CDR3 amino acids: CASSRQGSSYNEQFF. The CDR3 DNA follows: TGTGCCAGCAGCAGACAGGGATCTTCCTACAATGAGCAGTTCTTC.

The chain uses TRBV4-3 and TRBJ1-2; 9 bases are shared with TRBD1. The CDR3 extends over 15 amino acids. Germline CDR1 and CDR2: LGHNA and YSLEER. J was trimmed by 7 bases and V by 0 bases; bases with no gene match: 6. CDR3 residues: CASSQDGQGRGGYTF. As DNA, the CDR3 is TGCGCCAGCAGCCAAGACGGACAGGGGCGAGGTGGCTACACCTTC.

This chain connects TRBV19 to TRBJ1-2; tentatively, D is TRBD1 (6 bases). The length of the CDR3 is 14 residues. Germline values: CDR1 LNHDA, CDR2 SQIVND (reference sequence). V lost 7 bases to trimming and J lost 3 bases, with 15 bases between them. The DNA of the CDR3 is TGTGCCAGTAAGGTTCGAGGGGGAGACTATGGCTACACCTTC. Residues: CASKVRGGDYGYTF.

The V call is TRBV5-6, the J call TRBJ2-7; 9 nucleotides align to TRBD1. The CDR3 is 18 residues long. V trimming: 1 base; J trimming: 0 bases; junction bases outside the gene matches: 11. Germline values: CDR1 SGHDT, CDR2 YYEEEE. CDR3 amino acids: CASSLLSRTGASSYEQYF. The DNA for the CDR3 is TGTGCCAGCAGCTTGTTGTCTCGGACAGGGGCGAGCTCCTACGAGCAGTACTTC.

The rearrangement uses TRBV20-1 and TRBJ1-1; D perhaps matches TRBD1 (6 bases). Trimming stripped 6 bases from V and 4 bases from J, with 9 bases between. Germline lookup yields CDR1 DFQATT and CDR2 SNEGSKA (reference sequence). The CDR3 sequence is 11 residues long. Here the CDR3 reads CSAAGATEAFF. The CDR3 DNA is TGCAGTGCGGCGGGGGCCACTGAAGCTTTCTTT.

The DNA of the CDR3 is TGCGCCAGCAGCTTGGGTGGGACAGGGGGCCGAACCGGGGAGCTGTTTTTT. Protein: CASSLGGTGGRTGELFF. This chain joins TRBV5-1 and TRBJ2-2, with 12 positions matching TRBD1. This CDR3 region has 17 residues. V was clipped by 0 bases and J by 5 bases; unmatched bases: 5. Germline V gives CDR1 SGHRS, CDR2 YFSETQ.

The V call is TRBV15, the J call TRBJ1-5; 9 bases fit TRBD1. Germline assignment: CDR1 LNHNV and CDR2 YYDKDF (reference sequence). The junction had 11 bases not matched to a gene; V was cut back by 0 bases and J by 11 bases. This CDR3 has 16 amino acids. The CDR3 DNA reads TGTGCCACCAGCAGAGATTTGGGACAGGGACTAAAGGCCCAGCATTTT. Protein: CATSRDLGQGLKAQHF.

This clone was detected only a few times. This chain uses TRBV7-8 with TRBJ2-5; the D is unclear. V was pared by 5 bases and J by 1 base, with 5 bases between. The CDR3 is made up of 12 amino acids. Germline CDR1 is SGHVS and CDR2 is FQNEAQ. DNA of the CDR3: TGTGCCAGCAGCCCTACCCAAGAGACCCAGTACTTC. This encodes CASSPTQETQYF.

The rearrangement uses TRBV6-6 and TRBJ1-1; D gene unclear. V lost 8 bases to trimming and J lost 5 bases, with 9 bases between them. CDR3 size: 11 residues. Germline assignment: CDR1 MNHNY and CDR2 SVGAGI (reference sequence). Here the CDR3 DNA reads TGTGCCAGCCTATGGGAGACTGAAGCTTTCTTT. Its protein product is CASLWETEAFF.

V gene TRBV7-3 combines with J gene TRBJ1-1; 8 bases align to TRBD1. After removal of 5 bases from V and 6 bases from J, the junction contained 8 bases not matched to a gene. In germline, CDR1 is SGHTA, CDR2 FQGTGA. The CDR3 sequence is 14 residues long. As DNA, the CDR3 is TGTGCCAGCAGCCTGTCGACAGGGGTGGCTGAAGCTTTCTTT. Its translation is CASSLSTGVAEAFF.

The rearrangement uses TRBV5-1 and TRBJ2-5; TRBD2 might be the D (7 bases). Germline CDR1 SGHRS, CDR2 YFSETQ. Trimming took 8 bases from V and 2 from J, leaving 10 bases between them. This CDR3 region has 12 residues. The CDR3 DNA reads as TGCGCCAGAGGGGGGGAACAAGAGACCCAGTACTTC. This translates into CARGGEQETQYF.

This chain joins TRBV15 and TRBJ1-2, with D unresolved. Between the trimmed V and J ends, which lost 0 bases and 8 bases, there was a span of 13 bases. Per germline, CDR1 LNHNV and CDR2 YYDKDF (reference sequence). The CDR3 totals 14 residues. CDR3 region: CATSRDRGPGGYTF. CDR3 bases: TGTGCCACCAGCAGAGATCGTGGTCCGGGAGGCTACACCTTC.